This TCR beta chain originates from a study of long-term antiretroviral therapy in people with HIV. Study observations and caveats: Pre-ART clonal expansions dominated every time point's repertoire.

Every specimen held between about 1-10 million cryopreserved PBMC. These were thawed and washed before DNA extraction. At the survey level, the v3.0 immunoSEQ assay was run. Method: immunoSEQ multiplex PCR; TCRdb's copy keeps in-frame clones and lacks some. This sample has 15,000 to 20,000 clones, with 70% to 90% found just once. Germline CDR1 reads MRHNA; CDR2 reads SNTAGT. V gave up 8 bases and J gave up 7 bases, with 14 bases separating them. The CDR3 is 12 residues long. Regarding this clone: Its antigen is still unknown.

This rearrangement joins TRBV6-4 to TRBJ1-2; D not resolved. This sequence was found in a woman aged 25 to 39 with HIV. This specimen was unsorted PBMCs, taken 2.2 to 2.4 years before starting antiretroviral therapy. The CDR3 DNA is TGTGCCAGCGCCACGGGTTGGTCTGGCTACACCTTC. This sequence encodes CASATGWSGYTF.